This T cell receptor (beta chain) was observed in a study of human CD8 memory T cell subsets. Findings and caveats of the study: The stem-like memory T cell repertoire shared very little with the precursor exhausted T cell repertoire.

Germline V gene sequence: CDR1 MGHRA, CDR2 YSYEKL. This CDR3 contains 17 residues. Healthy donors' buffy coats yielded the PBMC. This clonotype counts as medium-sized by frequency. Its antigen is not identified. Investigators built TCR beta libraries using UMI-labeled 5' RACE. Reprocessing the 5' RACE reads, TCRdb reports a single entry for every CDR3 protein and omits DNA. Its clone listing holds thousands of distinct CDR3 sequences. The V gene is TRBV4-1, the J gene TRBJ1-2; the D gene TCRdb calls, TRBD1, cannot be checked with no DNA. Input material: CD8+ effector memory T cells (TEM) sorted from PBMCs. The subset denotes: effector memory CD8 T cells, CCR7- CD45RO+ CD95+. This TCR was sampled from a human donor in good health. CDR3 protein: CASSPHPPGAEGYGYTF.